Each of the 31 T cell receptor beta chains below was sequenced from the same sample in a study of metastatic and nonmetastatic thyroid tumors. With MiXCR, TCRdb called clones anew from the PCR reads. Seen here are more than 13,000 clones, 20% to 30% observed once, and the top ten hold more than 7%. Treatment of any kind had been given to no patient before thyroid surgery. Specimen: blood. The receptors were gathered from a female donor with papillary thyroid cancer or a benign thyroid nodule (not recorded which). Some clones in this sample may be carry-over from other donors' samples.

This clone showed up many times. The chain combines TRBV7-2 with TRBJ2-1; D remains ambiguous. Germline CDR1 SGHTA, CDR2 FQGNSA. This CDR3 has 14 residues. Trimming took off 5 bases at V and 12 bases at J, with 20 bases between the two ends. The CDR3 loop reads CASSQEVVRDRQFF. The CDR3 DNA is TGTGCCAGCAGCCAAGAGGTAGTTAGAGATAGGCAGTTCTTC.

The chain couples TRBV3-1 to TRBJ2-6; 7 bases agree with TRBD2. The V gene end was trimmed by 3 bases and the J gene end by 0 bases; junction bases not matched to a gene: 11. Germline CDR1 and CDR2: LGHDT and YNNKEL (reference sequence). The length of the CDR3 is 19 residues. The CDR3 sequence is CASSHGSLAVISGANVLTF. In nucleotides, the CDR3 is TGTGCCAGCAGCCACGGATCCCTAGCGGTGATCTCTGGGGCCAACGTCCTGACTTTC.

This clone was counted only a few times. The gene calls are TRBV5-4 and TRBJ2-3, with D hard to call. V was cut by 4 bases and J by 2 bases, with 8 bases left in between. This CDR3 comprises 13 residues. Germline CDR1 SGHNT, CDR2 YYREEE (reference sequence). For the CDR3, the DNA is TGTGCCAGCAGCCCAGGTTTCACAGATACGCAGTATTTT. This codes for CASSPGFTDTQYF.

This clone was detected only a few times. This chain connects TRBV12-3 or TRBV12-4 to TRBJ2-7; D is undetermined. Deletions cut 6 bases from V and 5 bases from J, with 14 bases between. This CDR3 has 13 amino acids. CDR3 nucleotides: TGTGCCAGCAGCCCTGGGGTAGTACACGAGCAGTACTTC. This translates into CASSPGVVHEQYF.

In this sample, this clone turned up many times. This chain links TRBV4-3 with TRBJ2-3; TRBD2 matches 10 bases. V dropped 1 base and J dropped 6; count of bases not matched to a gene: 10. CDR3 length: 17 amino acids. In germline, CDR1 is LGHNA, CDR2 YSLEER. The CDR3 nucleotides are TGCGCCAGCAGCCAAGCCGCAAGCGGGAGGGCCGAGGATACGCAGTATTTT. Its translation is CASSQAASGRAEDTQYF.

This chain connects TRBV5-1 to TRBJ2-2; D might be TRBD2 (5 bases). Trimming shortened V by 4 bases and J by 1 base, and 11 bases separated the two germline ends. Germline assignment: CDR1 SGHRS and CDR2 YFSETQ. The CDR3 is made up of 15 amino acids. DNA for the CDR3: TGCGCCAGCAGCAGCGGACGGCAGAACACCGGGGAGCTGTTTTTT. Protein sequence: CASSSGRQNTGELFF.

There are a few counts of this clone. J is TRBJ2-2 and V is TRBV27; D tentatively fits TRBD1 or TRBD2 (5 bases each). The length of the CDR3 is 15 residues. Germline values: CDR1 MNHEY, CDR2 SMNVEV (reference sequence). Trimming took off 7 bases at V and 0 bases at J, with 12 bases between the two ends. The CDR3 nucleotides are TGTGCCAGCAATTACCAGGGACCGAACACCGGGGAGCTGTTTTTT. Protein: CASNYQGPNTGELFF.

This clone occurred many times. V is TRBV7-9 and J is TRBJ2-7; 8 bases fit TRBD1. This CDR3 region has 14 residues. Germline-derived CDR1 and CDR2 are SEHNR and FQNEAQ (reference sequence). The V gene end was trimmed by 1 base and the J gene end by 5 bases; junction bases not matched to a gene: 4. CDR3 nucleotides: TGTGCCAGCAGCTTAGTCCAGGGGGCAAACGAGCAGTACTTC. Its protein is CASSLVQGANEQYF. Drawing the rest from reference TRBV7-9 and TRBJ2-7, the complete variable domain is DTGVSQNPRHKITKRGQNVTFRCDPISEHNRLYWYRQTLGQGPEFLTYFQNEAQLEKSRLLSDRFSAERPKGSFSTLEIQRTEQGDSAMYLCASSLVQGANEQYFGPGTRLTVT.

This clone was seen repeatedly, ten times or more. Different DNA sequences within this sample yield the same CDR3. The rearrangement uses TRBV20-1 and TRBJ1-1, with D perhaps TRBD1 (5 bases). The CDR3 runs 14 residues. Germline V CDR1 and CDR2: DFQATT, SNEGSKA (reference sequence). Trimming took 2 bases from V and 0 from J, leaving 10 bases between them. CDR3 sequence reads: CSARPGPMNTEAFF. Written as DNA, the CDR3 is TGCAGTGCTAGACCGGGGCCCATGAACACTGAAGCTTTCTTT.

This clone showed up many times. The chain employs TRBV7-9 and TRBJ2-3; 10 bases match TRBD1. The J segment lost 1 base and the V segment lost 4 bases, leaving 2 bases of the junction unmatched. Per germline, CDR1 SEHNR and CDR2 FQNEAQ (reference sequence). The CDR3 is 15 residues long. Here the CDR3 reads CASSSTGGRTDTQYF. The CDR3 DNA reads TGTGCCAGCAGCTCGACAGGGGGCCGCACAGATACGCAGTATTTT.

This clone showed up many times. The chain is built from TRBV20-1 and TRBJ2-2; D remains ambiguous. This CDR3 comprises 11 residues. V was cut by 4 bases and J by 7 bases, with 7 bases left in between. CDR1 is DFQATT, CDR2 SNEGSKA, per germline (reference sequence). CDR3 nucleotides: TGCAGTGCTAAAGGGAACGGGGAGCTGTTTTTT. This translates into CSAKGNGELFF.

In this sample, this clone turned up many times. V gene TRBV20-1 combines with J gene TRBJ1-1; a weak D match, TRBD1 (6 bases). Trimming took 4 bases from V and 1 from J, leaving 16 bases between them. The germline V gene encodes CDR1 DFQATT and CDR2 SNEGSKA (reference sequence). There are 15 residues in the CDR3. CDR3 amino acids: CSAKRAPGQNTEAFF. The CDR3 DNA sequence: TGCAGTGCTAAGCGAGCCCCGGGACAGAACACTGAAGCTTTCTTT.

This clone is deemed medium-sized. The chain has TRBV12-3 or TRBV12-4 and TRBJ2-1, with D perhaps matching TRBD2 (5 bases). This CDR3 region has 13 residues. Trimming left V 3 bases short and J 7 bases short, with 10 bases between. This CDR3 is CASSFPGNNEQFF. The CDR3 DNA reads as TGTGCCAGCAGTTTTCCGGGGAATAATGAGCAGTTCTTC.

This clone qualifies as medium-sized. The rearrangement joins TRBV20-1 to TRBJ1-5; D unresolved. There are 13 residues in the CDR3. Trimming removed 7 bases at V and 8 bases at J, with 18 bases between. Germline assignment: CDR1 DFQATT and CDR2 SNEGSKA (reference sequence). The DNA of the CDR3 is TGCAGTGTAAATTCGCGGCTATTTGAGCCCCAGCATTTT. Its translation: CSVNSRLFEPQHF.

V gene TRBV7-9 combines with J gene TRBJ2-7, with 7 positions matching TRBD2. The CDR3 totals 13 residues. In germline, CDR1 is SEHNR, CDR2 FQNEAQ (reference sequence). J lost 3 bases, V lost 6 bases, and 5 bases had no gene match. The CDR3 bases are TGTGCCAGCAGTCGTGGGGGGGTCTACGAGCAGTACTTC. Its protein product is CASSRGGVYEQYF.

This clone occurred many times. The genes are TRBV5-1 and TRBJ2-3; 7 nucleotides line up with TRBD2. This CDR3 is built from 14 residues. The germline V gene has CDR1 SGHRS and CDR2 YFSETQ. The trim removed 7 bases at V and 1 base at J, leaving 6 bases unmatched. The CDR3 protein is CASRGVRGTDTQYF. CDR3 nucleotides: TGCGCCAGCCGGGGGGTGAGGGGCACAGATACGCAGTATTTT.

The genes are TRBV7-3 and TRBJ2-3; possible D gene TRBD2, 6 bases. There are 13 residues in the CDR3. Germline CDR1 is SGHTA and CDR2 is FQGTGA. V was pared by 2 bases and J by 5 bases, with 8 bases between. Here the CDR3 DNA reads TGTGCCAGCAGCTTACGGGGGATAGATACGCAGTATTTT. It is translated as CASSLRGIDTQYF.

The gene calls are TRBV30 and TRBJ2-2; D may be TRBD2 (5 bases). V lost 4 bases, J lost 14 bases, and 17 bases lay in between. This CDR3 is 12 amino acids long. CDR1 and CDR2 from the germline V gene are GTSNPN and SVGIG (reference sequence). CDR3 sequence: CAWTLGRGGLFF. Written as DNA, the CDR3 is TGTGCCTGGACCCTCGGACGGGGTGGTCTGTTTTTT.

CDR3 nucleotide sequence: TGTGCCAGCAGCGCACAGGGTAATAGCAATCAGCCCCAGCATTTT. This encodes CASSAQGNSNQPQHF. V is TRBV7-6 and J is TRBJ1-5, with D perhaps matching TRBD1 (6 bases). Trimming left V 5 bases short and J 0 bases short, with 11 bases between. CDR1 and CDR2 (germline): SGHVS, FNYEAQ. The length of the CDR3 is 15 residues. The whole variable domain, remainder taken from reference TRBV7-6 and TRBJ1-5, is GAGVSQSPRYKVTKRGQDVALRCDPISGHVSLYWYRQALGQGPEFLTYFNYEAQQDKSGLPNDRFSAERPEGSISTLTIQRTEQRDSAMYRCASSAQGNSNQPQHFGDGTRLSIL.

This clone is classed as medium-sized (0.01 to 0.1%). The chain employs TRBV6-4 and TRBJ2-3; perhaps TRBD1 as D (7 bases). Trimming took 5 bases from V and 4 from J, leaving 16 bases between them. Germline loops: CDR1 MRHNA, CDR2 SNTAGT. This CDR3 spans 15 amino acids. The CDR3 DNA is TGTGCCAGCAGTCCCGGGCAGGGGGAGGCAGATACGCAGTATTTT. This gives the protein CASSPGQGEADTQYF.

Of note for this clone: A read error may account for a junction end that differs from germline. The CDR3 nucleotides are TGTAGTGCTAGAGATCCCGGGACAGGGCACGAGCAGTACTTC. Translated, it gives CSARDPGTGHEQYF. V and J are TRBV20-1 and TRBJ2-7; TRBD1 aligns across 9 bases. Germline lookup yields CDR1 DFQATT and CDR2 SNEGSKA (reference sequence). The CDR3 contains 14 residues.

A remark on this clone: A read error may be the cause here, since a much bigger clone is one base away. This sample also contains other DNA sequences that code for the same CDR3. CDR3 sequence reads: CASTPPGFGTEAFF. In nucleotides, the CDR3 is TGTGCCAGCACCCCTCCCGGGTTTGGCACTGAGGCTTTCTTT. The chain recombines TRBV7-2 with TRBJ1-1; D is undetermined. The germline gives CDR1 SGHTA, CDR2 FQGNSA. CDR3 length: 14 residues.

This clone is medium-sized in the sample. V is TRBV6-4 and J is TRBJ2-1, with 7 bases fitting TRBD2. The CDR3 extends over 14 amino acids. The ends lost 0 bases at V and 9 bases at J; junction bases unmatched: 5. In germline, CDR1 is MRHNA, CDR2 SNTAGT. The CDR3 loop reads CASSDSDGGGEQFF. CDR3 nucleotide sequence: TGTGCCAGCAGTGACTCCGATGGCGGGGGTGAGCAGTTCTTC.

At least ten counts were recorded for this clone. In the same sample, other DNA sequences code for this CDR3. The chain is built from TRBV18 and TRBJ2-1; TRBD2 is a possible D gene (5 bases). The germline V gene has CDR1 KGHSH and CDR2 LQKENI. This CDR3 contains 13 residues. V dropped 3 bases and J dropped 8 bases, with 11 bases sitting between them. The CDR3 sequence: CASSPLALDEQFF. In nucleotides, the CDR3 is TGTGCCAGCTCACCCCTAGCTCTCGATGAGCAGTTCTTC.

This clone was picked up a small number of times. The germline gene is not matched at one end of the junction; a read error may be the cause. The chain couples TRBV25-1 to TRBJ1-2, with 11 positions matching TRBD1. The germline V gene encodes CDR1 MGHDK and CDR2 SYGVNS. The CDR3 spans 16 residues. The DNA of the CDR3 is TGTTCCAGCAGTGAATATAGCCCCGGGACAGGGGGTATCTACACCTTC. Residues: CSSSEYSPGTGGIYTF.

In this sample, this clone turned up many times. V and J are TRBV7-3 and TRBJ2-1; D could derive from TRBD1 or TRBD2 (5 bases each). The ends were cut back, 5 bases at V and 0 bases at J, with 11 bases in the middle. The germline gives CDR1 SGHTA, CDR2 FQGTGA. The CDR3 covers 15 residues. CDR3 sequence: CASSPVGRSYNEQFF. DNA for the CDR3: TGTGCCAGCAGCCCTGTGGGACGCTCCTACAATGAGCAGTTCTTC.

This clone has ten or more counts. This rearrangement joins TRBV6-4 to TRBJ2-1; 11 nucleotides match TRBD2. V was clipped by 6 bases and J by 8 bases; unmatched bases: 3. CDR1 MRHNA and CDR2 SNTAGT come from the germline V gene. The CDR3 is 13 residues long. CDR3 protein: CASRDSGRDEQFF. In DNA form, the CDR3 reads TGTGCCAGCAGGGATAGCGGGAGGGATGAGCAGTTCTTC.

This clone was counted between two and nine times. The rearrangement links TRBV6-2 or TRBV6-3 to TRBJ2-1; 9 nucleotides align to TRBD1. Germline CDR1 MNHEY, CDR2 SVGEGT. Trimming cost V 2 bases and J 8 bases; bases outside gene matches: 1. This CDR3 comprises 13 residues. In nucleotides, the CDR3 is TGTGCCAGCAGTTACCGGACAGGGGATGAGCAGTTCTTC. This gives the protein CASSYRTGDEQFF.

This rearrangement joins TRBV7-9 to TRBJ2-5; 8 nucleotides agree with TRBD2. Germline-derived CDR1 and CDR2 are SEHNR and FQNEAQ (reference sequence). J lost 1 base, V lost 1 base, and 5 bases had no gene match. The CDR3 consists of 16 residues. The CDR3 region has the DNA TGTGCCAGCAGCTTAGGTGGGGCGGGGGGCCAAGAGACCCAGTACTTC. Protein product: CASSLGGAGGQETQYF.

This clone is medium-sized within its sample. J is TRBJ2-3 and V is TRBV24-1; 10 positions agree with TRBD2. Germline lookup yields CDR1 KGHDR and CDR2 SFDVKD. V was clipped by 3 bases and J by 5 bases; unmatched bases: 7. The CDR3 runs 16 residues. The CDR3 region has the DNA TGTGCCACCAGTGATAAGCTAGCGGGAGTCGGAGATACGCAGTATTTT. Translating it yields CATSDKLAGVGDTQYF.

This clone showed up just a few times. The V and J genes are TRBV6-1 and TRBJ2-7; D perhaps matches TRBD1 (6 bases). Germline V gene data show CDR1 as MNHNS and CDR2 as SASEGT. V was trimmed by 3 bases and J by 3 bases, leaving 18 bases between them. The CDR3 is made up of 16 amino acids. The CDR3 DNA is TGTGCCAGCAGTGAGGGGGCGTGGCCGAGAAACTACGAGCAGTACTTC. It codes for CASSEGAWPRNYEQYF.